The present T cell receptor (beta chain) was sequenced within a study of blood T cell repertoires in COVID-19 (dated by TCRdb to about 2020). A note on the overall study: The collaborator samples originated in the United States, Italy and Spain and spanned the acute and convalescent phases of COVID-19. The dataset comprised deeply sampled blood TCRbeta repertoires from subjects exposed to, actively infected with, or recovered from COVID-19. Where HLA class I and class II types were available, the types were taken from metadata supplied by the sample provider, not from assay-based typing. The repertoires were released in a freely available public database intended as a resource for research on the immune response to SARS-CoV-2. The samples were drawn from the first 160 participants of the ongoing ImmuneRACE study and from 1,254 subjects provided by 6 global collaborators. Sample metadata almost always included a de-identified subject ID, COVID-19 status, age in years and sex. The material from the prospective study consisted of cDNA or gDNA derived from T cells, B-cell-depleted T cells, or PBMCs. Results the study describes overall, beyond this receptor: How much clinical and demographic metadata was included differed by source and by participant, and the metadata was provided uncurated.

The immunoSEQ Assay, a bias-controlled multiplex PCR, was used to amplify TCRbeta CDR3 regions from genomic DNA. On the study's bioinformatics: Nucleated cell counts per sample were estimated from amplification of reference gene primers within the assay. To quantify the absolute abundance of each unique TCRbeta CDR3 rearrangement, sequence reads were collapsed and filtered. Productive Simpson clonality was computed per sample as the square root of Simpson's diversity index over productive rearrangements. The table was pulled from immuneACCESS by TCRdb, which kept in-frame rearrangements only. Such tables lose some clones; where checked, under half of the loss comes from unresolved V genes, and the rest has no known cause. The DNA was the basis for D and trimming; V, J and clone size are from that table. The sample table holds 140,000 to 150,000 clones, of which over 80% were seen once. The top ten clones comprise over 9.5% of the sample.

Whole blood was collected in K2EDTA tubes by collaborating institutions according to the institutions' own protocols. Collaborator samples were shipped for TCRbeta analysis as frozen whole blood, isolated PBMCs, or DNA extracted from either sample type. About this clone itself: This receptor's antigen is unknown. One base away there is no much larger clone; base qualities are not given.

The cysteine opens and the phenylalanine closes a CDR3 of 17 amino acids. The retained sequence is limited to the CDR3, 51 bases, with the frame set at the first base. The trim is 6 bases for V and 0 bases for J, with a gap of 18 bases between the germline ends. The germline V gene provides CDR1 MDHEN and CDR2 SYDVKM. This chain joins TRBV28 to TRBJ2-1; perhaps TRBD2 is the D gene, with 6 bases matching. Sequenced: peripheral blood. The receptor was derived from a man aged 60-69 years with active or convalescent COVID-19. The nucleotides are TGTGCCAGCAGGCCAACTATACGGGGGAGCTCCTACAATGAGCAGTTCTTC. Translated, it gives CASRPTIRGSSYNEQFF.